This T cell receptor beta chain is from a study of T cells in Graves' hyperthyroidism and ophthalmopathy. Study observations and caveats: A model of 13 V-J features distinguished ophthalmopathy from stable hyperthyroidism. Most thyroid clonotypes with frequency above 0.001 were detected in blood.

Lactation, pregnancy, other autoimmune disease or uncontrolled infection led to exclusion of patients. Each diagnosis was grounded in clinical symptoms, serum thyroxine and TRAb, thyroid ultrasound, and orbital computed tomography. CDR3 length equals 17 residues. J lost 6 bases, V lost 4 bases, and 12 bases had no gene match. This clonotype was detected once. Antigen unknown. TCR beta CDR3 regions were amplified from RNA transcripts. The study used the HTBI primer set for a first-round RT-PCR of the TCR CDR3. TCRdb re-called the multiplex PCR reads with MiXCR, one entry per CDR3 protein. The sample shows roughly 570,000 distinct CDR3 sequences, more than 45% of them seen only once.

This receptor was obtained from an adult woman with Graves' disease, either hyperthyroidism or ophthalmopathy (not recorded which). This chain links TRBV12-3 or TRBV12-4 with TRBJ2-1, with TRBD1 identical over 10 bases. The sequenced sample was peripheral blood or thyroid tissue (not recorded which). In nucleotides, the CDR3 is TGTGCCAGCAGTTCTCACCCCGGGACAGGGGTTCGCAATGAGCAGTTCTTC. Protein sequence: CASSSHPGTGVRNEQFF.